This T cell receptor beta chain was sequenced for a study of blood T cells in healthy people across ages. A J-beta primer mix and a sample-barcoded 5' primer were used in a second PCR of about 7 to 12 cycles. One entry per CDR3 protein results from TCRdb running MiXCR on the 5' RACE reads. The repertoire consists of approximately 960,000 distinct CDR3 sequences, with 29% occurring once and the leading ten covering 10%. These same records also appear under a second study, on T cells of mothers and their children.

The source material was blood. The sequence derives from a woman aged 40 to 50 in good health.

The CDR3, as DNA: TGTGCCAGCAGCCGCGCCCGGGTGAGATCCTACGAGCAGTACTTC. This encodes CASSRARVRSYEQYF. The chain recombines TRBV12-3 or TRBV12-4 with TRBJ2-7; no reliable D call. This CDR3 region has 15 residues. Trimming removed 6 bases from V and 1 base from J, with 16 bases in between.